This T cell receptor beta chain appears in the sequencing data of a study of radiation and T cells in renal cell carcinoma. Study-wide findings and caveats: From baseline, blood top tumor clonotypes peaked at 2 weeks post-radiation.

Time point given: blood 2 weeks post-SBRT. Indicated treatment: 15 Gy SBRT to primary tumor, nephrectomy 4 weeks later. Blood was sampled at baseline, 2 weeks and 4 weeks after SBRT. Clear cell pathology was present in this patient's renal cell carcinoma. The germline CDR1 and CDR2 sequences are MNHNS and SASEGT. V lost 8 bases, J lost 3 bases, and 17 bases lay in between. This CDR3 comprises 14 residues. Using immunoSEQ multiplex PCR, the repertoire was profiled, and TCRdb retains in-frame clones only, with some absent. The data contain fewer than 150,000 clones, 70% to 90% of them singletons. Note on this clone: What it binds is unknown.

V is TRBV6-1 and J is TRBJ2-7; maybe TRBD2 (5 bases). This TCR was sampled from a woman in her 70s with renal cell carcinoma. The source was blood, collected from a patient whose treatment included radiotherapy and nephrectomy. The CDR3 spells CASGLWTEGYEQYF. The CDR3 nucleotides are TGTGCCAGCGGCTTGTGGACCGAGGGCTACGAGCAGTACTTC.